This passage covers 10 T cell receptor beta chains from one sample sequenced in a study of blood T cell repertoires in COVID-19. Generated by immunoSEQ multiplex PCR, the TCRdb table keeps only in-frame clones and is missing some. The sample has approximately 440,000 clones, roughly 91% seen once. Sample: PBMCs or T cells enriched from blood (not recorded which). The receptors stem from a man aged 18 to 29 who had recovered from COVID-19.

The chain recombines TRBV10-3 with TRBJ2-5; D not resolved. The germline gives CDR1 ENHRY, CDR2 SYGVKD. There are 13 residues in the CDR3. V lost 0 bases and J lost 5, with 7 bases in between. The CDR3, as DNA: TGTGCCATCAGTGAGTCAGCAACGGAGACCCAGTACTTC. It translates to CAISESATETQYF.

This sequence joins TRBV7-8 and TRBJ1-5; D might be TRBD1 (6 bases). The V and J ends lost 5 bases and 0 bases respectively, with 17 bases between them. The CDR3 is 17 amino acids. Germline V gene data show CDR1 as SGHVS and CDR2 as FQNEAQ. Here the CDR3 DNA reads TGTGCCAGCAGCGGGGGCCCAGGAAGTTATAGCAATCAGCCCCAGCATTTT. The encoded protein is CASSGGPGSYSNQPQHF.

This chain uses TRBV5-1 with TRBJ1-2, with 7 bases aligning to TRBD1. Germline-derived CDR1 and CDR2 are SGHRS and YFSETQ. The CDR3 contains 15 residues. J gave up 6 bases and V 4 bases, and 12 bases lay outside the gene matches. This CDR3 is CASSVGTAGFDGYTF. DNA for the CDR3: TGCGCCAGCAGCGTGGGGACAGCTGGCTTCGATGGCTACACCTTC.

The chain has TRBV3-1 (or the pseudogene TRBV3-2) and TRBJ2-5; D ambiguous. CDR3 length: 12 residues. Germline V gives CDR1 LGHDT, CDR2 YNNKEL (reference sequence). Trimming removed 1 base at V and 7 bases at J, with 7 bases between. CDR3: CASSQGSGTQYF. The CDR3 DNA follows: TGTGCCAGCAGCCAAGGCTCAGGGACCCAGTACTTC.

A single count supports this clone. The chain couples TRBV11-2 to TRBJ1-2, with D possibly being TRBD1 (6 bases). Trimming pared 4 bases from V and 4 bases from J, leaving 13 bases between. CDR3 size: 14 residues. The V gene's germline CDR1 is SGHAT and CDR2 FQNNGV. The CDR3 nucleotides read TGTGCCAGCAGCTCACAGGGCCTTGGCTATGGCTACACCTTC. Translated: CASSSQGLGYGYTF.

This rearrangement joins TRBV15 to TRBJ1-2; a weak D match, TRBD1 (5 bases). V lost 1 base to trimming and J lost 4 bases, with 7 bases between them. This CDR3 is built from 13 residues. CDR1 and CDR2 (germline): LNHNV, YYDKDF (reference sequence). CDR3 protein: CATSRGQSYGYTF. CDR3 DNA sequence: TGTGCCACCAGCAGAGGACAGAGCTATGGCTACACCTTC. Together with reference TRBV15 and TRBJ1-2, the CDR3 gives the full variable domain: DAMVIQNPRYQVTQFGKPVTLSCSQTLNHNVMYWYQQKSSQAPKLLFHYYDKDFNNEADTPDNFQSRRPNTSFCFLDIRSPGLGDTAMYLCATSRGQSYGYTFGSGTRLTVV.

The chain joins TRBV5-6 to TRBJ1-2, with TRBD1 identical over 8 bases. With V trimmed by 3 bases and J by 4 bases, 5 bases remained unmatched. CDR1 and CDR2 (germline): SGHDT, YYEEEE. This CDR3 has 14 residues. Here the CDR3 reads CASSSGTGGYGYTF. CDR3 DNA sequence: TGTGCCAGCAGCTCGGGGACAGGCGGCTATGGCTACACCTTC.

This clone was recorded once. The chain joins TRBV12-3 or TRBV12-4 to TRBJ1-6; TRBD1 is a possible D gene (5 bases). V lost 6 bases and J 10 bases, leaving 13 bases between the germline ends. The CDR3 has 13 residues. CDR3 nucleotide sequence: TGTGCCAGCAGGGGAGGGGCCGTATCACCCCTCCACTTT. Translated: CASRGGAVSPLHF.

The chain couples TRBV3-1 (or the pseudogene TRBV3-2) to TRBJ2-6; 16 bases map to TRBD2. Germline V lookup: CDR1 LGHDT, CDR2 YNNKEL (reference sequence). The CDR3 totals 18 residues. V trimming: 4 bases; J trimming: 4 bases; junction bases outside the gene matches: 4. This CDR3 is CASSRGLAGGTGANVLTF. DNA for the CDR3: TGTGCCAGCAGCCGGGGACTAGCGGGGGGGACCGGGGCCAACGTCCTGACTTTC.

The chain links TRBV30 to TRBJ1-1; D ambiguous. The CDR3 is made up of 13 amino acids. Germline CDR1 GTSNPN, CDR2 SVGIG (reference sequence). The V end lost 1 base, the J end lost 0 bases, and 6 bases lay between the germline ends. The CDR3 sequence is CAWSAKLNTEAFF. The CDR3 DNA sequence: TGTGCCTGGAGTGCTAAGTTGAACACTGAAGCTTTCTTT.